Listed below are T cell receptor beta chains from one sample, sequenced in a study of blood T cells in healthy people across ages. TCRdb recomputed calls from the 5' RACE reads with MiXCR, one row per CDR3 protein. The data contain over 1,500,000 distinct CDR3 sequences, approximately 40% of them singletons. What was sequenced was blood. The receptor source for this set is a human donor in good health. Both conserved end residues are part of each CDR3. A D gene is named only where the DNA matches it firmly. Size values are once, few and many counts, or a class for expanded clones, and some rows have none.

v_gene: TRBV12-3/TRBV12-4
j_gene: TRBJ2-1
abundance: few
d_gene: -
CDR3nt: TGTGCCAGCAGTCCGGACTCCACTTCCAATGAGCAGTTCTTC
CDR3aa: CASSPDSTSNEQFF

v_gene: TRBV6-5
j_gene: TRBJ2-4
abundance: few
d_gene: -
CDR3nt: TGTGCCAGCAGTTACTCCCCGGCCAAAAACATTCAGTACTTC
CDR3aa: CASSYSPAKNIQYF

v_gene: TRBV7-2
j_gene: TRBJ2-7
abundance: -
d_gene: TRBD1
CDR3nt: TGTGCCAGCAGCTCTGGGGACAGATTCGAGCAGTACTTC
CDR3aa: CASSSGDRFEQYF

v_gene: TRBV6-5
j_gene: TRBJ2-1
abundance: -
d_gene: -
CDR3nt: TGTGCCGGCAGTTACTCGAGGGATGTGGACTACAATGAGCAGTTCTTC
CDR3aa: CAGSYSRDVDYNEQFF

v_gene: TRBV20-1
j_gene: TRBJ2-1
abundance: -
d_gene: -
CDR3nt: TGCAGTGCTAGAGGGCCGGGGAGGAGCGGCAGCTCCTACAATGAGCAGTTCTTC
CDR3aa: CSARGPGRSGSSYNEQFF

v_gene: TRBV7-3
j_gene: TRBJ2-1
abundance: -
d_gene: TRBD1
CDR3nt: TGTGCCAGCAGCTTCATGGACAGGGGTGATGAGCAGTTCTTC
CDR3aa: CASSFMDRGDEQFF

v_gene: TRBV5-1
j_gene: TRBJ2-1
abundance: few
d_gene: -
CDR3nt: TGCGCCAGCAGCTTGGGCCCAACCGGTGAGCAGTTCTTC
CDR3aa: CASSLGPTGEQFF

v_gene: TRBV20-1
j_gene: TRBJ1-1
abundance: -
d_gene: -
CDR3nt: TGCAGTTTTCACAGGGAACAGAACACTGAAGCTTTCTTT
CDR3aa: CSFHREQNTEAFF

v_gene: TRBV7-8
j_gene: TRBJ2-1
abundance: -
d_gene: TRBD1
CDR3nt: TGTGCCAGCAGCCCAACAGGGGGCGGTTTCACCTACAATGAGCAGTTCTTC
CDR3aa: CASSPTGGGFTYNEQFF

v_gene: TRBV5-4
j_gene: TRBJ2-2
abundance: -
d_gene: TRBD1
CDR3nt: TGTGCCAGCAGCTTGACAGGGGCCGGGGAGCTGTTTTTT
CDR3aa: CASSLTGAGELFF

v_gene: TRBV2
j_gene: TRBJ1-2
abundance: few
d_gene: -
CDR3nt: TGTGCCAGCAGTGCAGAGTATGGCTACACCTTC
CDR3aa: CASSAEYGYTF

v_gene: TRBV2
j_gene: TRBJ2-5
abundance: -
d_gene: -
CDR3nt: TGTGCCAGCAGTGAAGGCACAAAGACCCAGTACTTC
CDR3aa: CASSEGTKTQYF

v_gene: TRBV12-3/TRBV12-4
j_gene: TRBJ2-6
abundance: -
d_gene: -
CDR3nt: TGTGCCAGCAGGCTACTGCAGGCCCGCAACGTCCTGACTTTC
CDR3aa: CASRLLQARNVLTF

v_gene: TRBV5-1
j_gene: TRBJ2-1
abundance: -
d_gene: TRBD2
CDR3nt: TGCGCCAGCAGCTTAATACTAGCGGGGGGCCCCGAGCAGTTCTTC
CDR3aa: CASSLILAGGPEQFF

v_gene: TRBV5-1
j_gene: TRBJ1-1
abundance: -
d_gene: -
CDR3nt: TGCGCCAGCAGCTTCAATATAGGGGACACTGAAGCTTTCTTT
CDR3aa: CASSFNIGDTEAFF

v_gene: TRBV12-3/TRBV12-4
j_gene: TRBJ2-3
abundance: -
d_gene: -
CDR3nt: TGTGCCAGCAGTAATAGACGTGGGTCGGCTACGCAGTATTTT
CDR3aa: CASSNRRGSATQYF

v_gene: TRBV5-1
j_gene: TRBJ2-3
abundance: -
d_gene: -
CDR3nt: TGCGCCAGCAGCACGGAGGGCAGCTTTACGCAGTATTTT
CDR3aa: CASSTEGSFTQYF

v_gene: TRBV5-4
j_gene: TRBJ2-1
abundance: few
d_gene: -
CDR3nt: TGTGCCAGCAGCCCCTCTCGTTACAATGAGCAGTTCTTC
CDR3aa: CASSPSRYNEQFF

v_gene: TRBV11-3
j_gene: TRBJ2-1
abundance: many
d_gene: -
CDR3nt: TGTGCCAGCAGCTTAGGGTTCTCCTACAATGAGCAGTTCTTC
CDR3aa: CASSLGFSYNEQFF

v_gene: TRBV29-1
j_gene: TRBJ1-2
abundance: few
d_gene: -
CDR3nt: TGCAGCGTTGAAAAGGGGCAGGCTTATGGCTACACCTTC
CDR3aa: CSVEKGQAYGYTF

v_gene: TRBV29-1
j_gene: TRBJ2-5
abundance: -
d_gene: -
CDR3nt: TGCAGCGTTGTGGACGTAAGGCAGTACTTC
CDR3aa: CSVVDVRQYF

v_gene: TRBV4-3
j_gene: TRBJ2-6
abundance: few
d_gene: TRBD1
CDR3nt: TGCGCCAGCAGCCATCCCAGGGACAGGGGTGGGGCCAACGTCCTGACTTTC
CDR3aa: CASSHPRDRGGANVLTF

v_gene: TRBV6-5
j_gene: TRBJ2-5
abundance: few
d_gene: -
CDR3nt: TGTGCCAGCAGTTACTCTGCTCCGAAGGGGACCCAGTACTTC
CDR3aa: CASSYSAPKGTQYF

v_gene: TRBV18
j_gene: TRBJ1-2
abundance: few
d_gene: -
CDR3nt: TGTGCCAGCTCTTCGGACCAGCCGGGTAATGGCTACACCTTC
CDR3aa: CASSSDQPGNGYTF

v_gene: TRBV7-9
j_gene: TRBJ2-1
abundance: -
d_gene: -
CDR3nt: TGTGCCAGCAGCTTAGCCTCGGGGTTGGGGTACAATGAGCAGTTCTTC
CDR3aa: CASSLASGLGYNEQFF

v_gene: TRBV10-3
j_gene: TRBJ1-5
abundance: -
d_gene: TRBD1
CDR3nt: TGTGCCATAAGCAGGCAGGGGGTAAATCAGCCCCAGCATTTT
CDR3aa: CAISRQGVNQPQHF

v_gene: TRBV5-1
j_gene: TRBJ2-7
abundance: -
d_gene: -
CDR3nt: TGCGCCAGCCGCTGGACTTTCGGAGGGTTGGACGAGCAGTACTTC
CDR3aa: CASRWTFGGLDEQYF

v_gene: TRBV6-5
j_gene: TRBJ2-7
abundance: few
d_gene: -
CDR3nt: TGTGCCAGCAGTCCTGGACACGATTTTTCCTACGAGCAGTACTTC
CDR3aa: CASSPGHDFSYEQYF

v_gene: TRBV7-2
j_gene: TRBJ2-6
abundance: -
d_gene: -
CDR3nt: TGTGCCAGCAGCTCTGCCGGGACGGCGAACTCTGGGGCCAACGTCCGGACTTTC
CDR3aa: CASSSAGTANSGANVRTF

v_gene: TRBV24-1
j_gene: TRBJ1-5
abundance: -
d_gene: TRBD1
CDR3nt: TGTGCCACCTCAGGCCGGGACAGAACTCAGCCCCAGCATTTT
CDR3aa: CATSGRDRTQPQHF

v_gene: TRBV12-3/TRBV12-4
j_gene: TRBJ2-7
abundance: -
d_gene: TRBD1
CDR3nt: TGTGCCAGCAGTGCCGGACAGGGGCCGAGCTCCCACGAGCAGTACTTC
CDR3aa: CASSAGQGPSSHEQYF

v_gene: TRBV12-3/TRBV12-4
j_gene: TRBJ2-3
abundance: -
d_gene: -
CDR3nt: TGTGCCAGCAGTCCCAGTGACAGGGAGGCTTTCACAGATACGCAGTATTTT
CDR3aa: CASSPSDREAFTDTQYF

v_gene: TRBV29-1
j_gene: TRBJ2-4
abundance: -
d_gene: TRBD2
CDR3nt: TGCAGCGTTGAAAATCCCCTAGCGGGGGGGACCTACGGGCAGTACTTC
CDR3aa: CSVENPLAGGTYGQYF

v_gene: TRBV12-3/TRBV12-4
j_gene: TRBJ2-5
abundance: -
d_gene: TRBD1
CDR3nt: TGTGCCAGCAGGGAGACAGGGGTTGGAGAGACCCAGTACTTC
CDR3aa: CASRETGVGETQYF

v_gene: TRBV7-2
j_gene: TRBJ2-3
abundance: -
d_gene: TRBD1
CDR3nt: TGTGCCAGCAGCTCGAAGGACAGGTATGGAGGTACGCAGTATTTT
CDR3aa: CASSSKDRYGGTQYF

v_gene: TRBV6-5
j_gene: TRBJ1-1
abundance: few
d_gene: TRBD1
CDR3nt: TGTGCCAGCAGACCCGGGACAGGGGGCCGGAACACTGAAGCTTTCTTT
CDR3aa: CASRPGTGGRNTEAFF

v_gene: TRBV7-2
j_gene: TRBJ1-2
abundance: many
d_gene: -
CDR3nt: TGTGCCAGCAGCCCATTTGGACAGTATGGCTACACCTTC
CDR3aa: CASSPFGQYGYTF

v_gene: TRBV27
j_gene: TRBJ1-2
abundance: -
d_gene: TRBD1
CDR3nt: TGTGCCAGCAGAAAGACAGGGTATGGCTACACCTTC
CDR3aa: CASRKTGYGYTF